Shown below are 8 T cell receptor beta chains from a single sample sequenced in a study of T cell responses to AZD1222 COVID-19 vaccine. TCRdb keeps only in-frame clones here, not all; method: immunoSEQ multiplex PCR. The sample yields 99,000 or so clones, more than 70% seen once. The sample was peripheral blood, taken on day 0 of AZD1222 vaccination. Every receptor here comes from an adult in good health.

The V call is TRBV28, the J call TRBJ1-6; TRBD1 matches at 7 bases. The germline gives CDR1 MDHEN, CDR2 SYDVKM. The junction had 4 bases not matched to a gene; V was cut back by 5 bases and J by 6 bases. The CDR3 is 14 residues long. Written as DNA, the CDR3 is TGTGCCAGCAGTAAAGGGGGCTTTAATTCACCCCTCCACTTT. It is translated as CASSKGGFNSPLHF. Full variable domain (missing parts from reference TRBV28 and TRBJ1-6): DVKVTQSSRYLVKRTGEKVFLECVQDMDHENMFWYRQDPGLGLRLIYFSYDVKMKEKGDIPEGYSVSREKKERFSLILESASTNQTSMYLCASSKGGFNSPLHFGNGTRLTVT.

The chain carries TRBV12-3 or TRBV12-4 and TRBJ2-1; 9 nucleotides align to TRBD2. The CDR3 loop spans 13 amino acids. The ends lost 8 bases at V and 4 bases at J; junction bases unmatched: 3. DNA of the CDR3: TGTGCCAGCCAGACTAGCGGATACAATGAGCAGTTCTTC. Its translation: CASQTSGYNEQFF.

Written as DNA, the CDR3 is TGTGCCATCAGGGACAGGGACGGCCAAGAGACCCAGTACTTC. This translates into CAIRDRDGQETQYF. This chain joins TRBV10-3 and TRBJ2-5; TRBD1 agrees at 8 bases. CDR3 length equals 14 residues. V dropped 6 bases and J dropped 1; count of bases not matched to a gene: 4. Germline lookup yields CDR1 ENHRY and CDR2 SYGVKD.

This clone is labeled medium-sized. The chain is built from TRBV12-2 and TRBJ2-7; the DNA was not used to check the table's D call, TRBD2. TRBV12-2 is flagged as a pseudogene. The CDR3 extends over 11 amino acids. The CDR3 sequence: CASRSGYEQYF. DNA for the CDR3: TGTGCAAGTCGCTCGGGCTACGAGCAGTACTTC.

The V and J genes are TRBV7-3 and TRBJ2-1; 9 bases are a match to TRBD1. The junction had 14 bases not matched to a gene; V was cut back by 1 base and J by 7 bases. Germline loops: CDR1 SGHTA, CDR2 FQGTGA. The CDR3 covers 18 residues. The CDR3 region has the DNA TGTGCCAGCAGCTTAAGTTCAATCGGGACAGGGTCGATGAATGAGCAGTTCTTC. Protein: CASSLSSIGTGSMNEQFF. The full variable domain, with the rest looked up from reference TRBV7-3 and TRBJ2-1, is GAGVSQTPSNKVTEKGKYVELRCDPISGHTALYWYRQSLGQGPEFLIYFQGTGAADDSGLPNDRFFAVRPEGSVSTLKIQRTERGDSAVYLCASSLSSIGTGSMNEQFFGPGTRLTVL.

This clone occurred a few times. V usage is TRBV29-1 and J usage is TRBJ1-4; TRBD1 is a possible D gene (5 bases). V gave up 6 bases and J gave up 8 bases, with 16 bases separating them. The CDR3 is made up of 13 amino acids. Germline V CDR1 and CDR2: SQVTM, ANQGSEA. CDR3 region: CSVHSGGGEKLFF. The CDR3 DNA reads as TGCAGCGTCCACAGCGGGGGTGGGGAAAAACTGTTTTTT.

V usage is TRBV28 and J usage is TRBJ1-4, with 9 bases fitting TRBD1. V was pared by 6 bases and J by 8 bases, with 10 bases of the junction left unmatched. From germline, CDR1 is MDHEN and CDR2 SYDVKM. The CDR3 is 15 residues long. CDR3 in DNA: TGTGCCAGCAGACCGCCCGGGACAGGGCGAGAAAAACTGTTTTTT. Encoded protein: CASRPPGTGREKLFF.

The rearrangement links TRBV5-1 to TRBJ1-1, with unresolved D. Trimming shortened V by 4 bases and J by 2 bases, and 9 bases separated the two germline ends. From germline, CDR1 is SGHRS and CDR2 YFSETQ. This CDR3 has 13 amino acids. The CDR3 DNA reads TGCGCCAGCAGCGTACAAGACAACACTGAAGCTTTCTTT. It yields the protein CASSVQDNTEAFF. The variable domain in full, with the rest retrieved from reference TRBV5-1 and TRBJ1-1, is KAGVTQTPRYLIKTRGQQVTLSCSPISGHRSVSWYQQTPGQGLQFLFEYFSETQRNKGNFPGRFSGRQFSNSRSEMNVSTLELGDSALYLCASSVQDNTEAFFGQGTRLTVV.